These 2 T cell receptor beta chains share one sample of origin, sequenced in a study of T cell responses to AZD1222 COVID-19 vaccine. Repertoires were generated with immunoSEQ multiplex PCR, while TCRdb's copy carries only in-frame clones and drops some. The data contain roughly 120,000 clones, more than 70% of them singletons. The sequencing used peripheral blood, collected 28 days after the second AZD1222 dose. The receptors originated from an adult who received the AZD1222 COVID-19 vaccine.

This sequence joins TRBV28 and TRBJ1-2; D may be TRBD1 (5 bases). The CDR3 is 14 residues long. Germline V gene data show CDR1 as MDHEN and CDR2 as SYDVKM. The ends were cut back, 2 bases at V and 7 bases at J, with 14 bases in the middle. CDR3 DNA: TGTGCCAGCAGTTTAGTGGGGCCCGTGAGTGGCTACACCTTC. Protein product: CASSLVGPVSGYTF.

DNA for the CDR3: TGTGCCAGCAGTGAAGTTCCTAGGTCTGGCACAGATACGCAGTATTTT. Translation gives CASSEVPRSGTDTQYF. The chain couples TRBV2 to TRBJ2-3, with unresolved D. Trimming took 1 base from V and 1 from J, leaving 12 bases between them. Germline V gene data show CDR1 as SNHLY and CDR2 as FYNNEI. This CDR3 comprises 16 residues.